Presented here are 27 T cell receptor beta chains from one specimen sequenced in a study of CD4 T cells in relation to SARS-CoV-2 and coronaviruses. Unexposed donor CD4+ T cells date from about 2010-2018, before the COVID-19 pandemic. After nine to ten days of culture, CD4+ T cells were isolated. Their antigens remain unidentified. Clones were sequenced by immunoSEQ multiplex PCR, and TCRdb holds only the in-frame ones, with some missing. Of 20,000 to 25,000 clones in the sample, about two thirds were seen once. Sequenced input: CD4+ T cells from PBMCs, cultured in vitro. The origin of the receptors is a human donor in good health.

V is TRBV4-1 and J is TRBJ1-1; no clear D. Germline V gene data show CDR1 as MGHRA and CDR2 as YSYEKL. The CDR3 runs 13 residues. V was pared by 1 base and J by 1 base, with 4 bases between. Here the CDR3 reads CASSQAANTEAFF. CDR3 sequence (DNA): TGCGCCAGCAGCCAAGCAGCGAACACTGAAGCTTTCTTT.

The rearrangement links TRBV7-9 to TRBJ2-1; no definite D call. Germline loops: CDR1 SEHNR, CDR2 FQNEAQ (reference sequence). The CDR3 extends over 11 amino acids. V was trimmed by 5 bases and J by 7 bases, leaving 6 bases between them. CDR3 protein: CASSLNNEQFF. CDR3 DNA sequence: TGTGCCAGCAGCCTTAATAATGAGCAGTTCTTC.

In this sample, this clone is large (0.1 to 1%). The V gene is TRBV5-1, the J gene TRBJ1-4; D unclear. The V and J ends lost 0 bases and 0 bases respectively, with 9 bases between them. The CDR3 spans 16 residues. The germline CDR1 and CDR2 sequences are SGHRS and YFSETQ. The CDR3 DNA reads TGCGCCAGCAGCTTGGGGGTCCCTCCAACTAATGAAAAACTGTTTTTT. This encodes CASSLGVPPTNEKLFF.

The J gene is TRBJ1-1, the V gene TRBV19, with D possibly matching TRBD1 (5 bases). The CDR3 is 12 residues long. CDR1 and CDR2 (germline): LNHDA, SQIVND (reference sequence). Trimming removed 8 bases at V and 3 bases at J, with 10 bases between. For the CDR3, the DNA is TGTGCCAGTTGGGGGGGGGACACTGAAGCTTTCTTT. This gives the protein CASWGGDTEAFF.

The rearrangement links TRBV19 to TRBJ1-5; maybe TRBD1 (6 bases). The ends were cut back, 3 bases at V and 5 bases at J, with 14 bases in the middle. Per the germline V gene, CDR1 is LNHDA and CDR2 is SQIVND (reference sequence). The length of the CDR3 is 15 residues. The chain's CDR3 is CASSIMGAVYQPQHF. The CDR3 DNA sequence: TGTGCCAGTAGTATTATGGGGGCCGTCTATCAGCCCCAGCATTTT.

This chain joins TRBV9 and TRBJ2-7; 8 bases are a match to TRBD1. Germline trimming cut 4 bases from V and 0 bases from J; bases unmatched to any gene: 6. The germline V gene has CDR1 SGDLS and CDR2 YYNGEE. This CDR3 has 15 residues. The CDR3 sequence is CASSPRGQVSYEQYF. The CDR3 DNA reads as TGTGCCAGCAGCCCTCGGGGACAGGTCTCCTACGAGCAGTACTTC.

This chain uses TRBV7-9 with TRBJ2-7, with 7 bases matching TRBD2. After removal of 5 bases from V and 0 bases from J, the junction contained 10 bases not matched to a gene. Per the germline V gene, CDR1 is SEHNR and CDR2 is FQNEAQ (reference sequence). The CDR3 runs 16 residues. Here the CDR3 reads CASSLPGLAASYEQYF. CDR3 DNA: TGTGCCAGCAGCCTACCGGGGCTAGCGGCCTCCTACGAGCAGTACTTC.

J is TRBJ1-4 and V is TRBV7-9; 7 bases fit TRBD1. CDR3 length equals 14 residues. Germline CDR1 reads SEHNR; CDR2 reads FQNEAQ (reference sequence). V shed 6 bases and J 8 bases; nucleotides not matched to a gene: 9. The CDR3 spells CASSTDRVFEKLFF. Here the CDR3 DNA reads TGTGCCAGCAGTACCGACAGGGTATTCGAAAAACTGTTTTTT.

The chain links TRBV7-9 to TRBJ2-7, with D perhaps matching TRBD2 (6 bases). Germline V gene sequence: CDR1 SEHNR, CDR2 FQNEAQ (reference sequence). V gave up 1 base and J gave up 6 bases, with 13 bases separating them. The CDR3 has 14 residues. In nucleotides, the CDR3 is TGTGCCAGCAGCTTAGTCGGGGGTATCGGCGAGCAGTACTTC. Amino acids: CASSLVGGIGEQYF. The variable domain in full, completed from reference TRBV7-9 and TRBJ2-7, reads DTGVSQNPRHKITKRGQNVTFRCDPISEHNRLYWYRQTLGQGPEFLTYFQNEAQLEKSRLLSDRFSAERPKGSFSTLEIQRTEQGDSAMYLCASSLVGGIGEQYFGPGTRLTVT.

The chain couples TRBV5-1 to TRBJ1-2; TRBD1 might be the D (5 bases). Per germline, CDR1 SGHRS and CDR2 YFSETQ. With 4 bases removed from V and 8 bases from J, the gap between germline ends came to 12 bases. The CDR3 runs to 12 residues. In DNA form, the CDR3 reads TGCGCCAGCAGCGCGTCGGGGCTCGGCTACACCTTC. This sequence encodes CASSASGLGYTF.

V and J are TRBV9 and TRBJ2-7, with TRBD2 as a possible D gene (6 bases). Germline V gene lookup returns CDR1 SGDLS and CDR2 YYNGEE. V lost 0 bases to trimming and J lost 0 bases, with 7 bases between them. There are 14 residues in the CDR3. The CDR3 sequence is CASSVGDFSYEQYF. In nucleotides, the CDR3 is TGTGCCAGCAGCGTAGGGGACTTCTCCTACGAGCAGTACTTC.

The chain has TRBV21-1 and TRBJ2-3; the table names TRBD2, a call not compared with the DNA. TRBV21-1 has pseudogene status. This CDR3 spans 18 amino acids. In DNA form, the CDR3 reads TGTGCCAGCAGCACCACTAGCGGGGGGCTCTTGCGAACAGATACGCAGTATTTT. It specifies CASSTTSGGLLRTDTQYF.

The chain couples TRBV6-6 to TRBJ2-3; D ambiguous. V lost 0 bases, J lost 0 bases, and 4 bases lay in between. Germline V gene data show CDR1 as MNHNY and CDR2 as SVGAGI (reference sequence). This CDR3 spans 14 amino acids. The CDR3 region is CASSYSISTDTQYF. The CDR3 DNA reads TGTGCCAGCAGTTACTCGATTAGCACAGATACGCAGTATTTT.

This chain connects TRBV12-2 to TRBJ1-1; no DNA check was done on the table's D call, TRBD1. TRBV12-2 is classified as a pseudogene. The CDR3 runs to 18 residues. The CDR3 region is CASRLPPGQGALNTEAFF. DNA of the CDR3: TGTGCAAGTCGCTTACCTCCGGGACAGGGCGCGCTGAACACTGAAGCTTTCTTT.

This chain links TRBV20-1 with TRBJ2-5, with a possible D match to TRBD2 (6 bases). V lost 3 bases to trimming and J lost 1 base, with 12 bases between them. From germline, CDR1 is DFQATT and CDR2 SNEGSKA (reference sequence). There are 14 residues in the CDR3. The CDR3 nucleotides are TGCAGTGCTAGTGGAGGGCCCCCCCAAGAGACCCAGTACTTC. This encodes CSASGGPPQETQYF.

The chain carries TRBV6-5 and TRBJ2-5; a possible D gene is TRBD2 (6 bases). The V and J ends lost 5 bases and 4 bases respectively, with 11 bases between them. The CDR3 has 13 amino acids. The germline V gene has CDR1 MNHEY and CDR2 SVGAGI. Here the CDR3 reads CASSPGLRETQYF. In DNA, the CDR3 is TGTGCCAGCAGTCCGGGACTGAGAGAGACCCAGTACTTC.

V usage is TRBV27 and J usage is TRBJ2-1, with unresolved D. The CDR3 consists of 15 residues. CDR1 and CDR2 (germline): MNHEY, SMNVEV (reference sequence). The V end was cut by 2 bases, the J end by 2 bases, with 10 bases between. CDR3 loop: CASSLVPVPYNEQFF. The CDR3 nucleotides read TGTGCCAGCAGTTTAGTGCCAGTCCCCTACAATGAGCAGTTCTTC.

The chain has TRBV3-1 (or the pseudogene TRBV3-2) and TRBJ2-1; possibly TRBD1 for D (6 bases). Trimming removed 1 base from V and 9 bases from J, with 10 bases in between. There are 13 residues in the CDR3. The germline gives CDR1 LGHDT, CDR2 YNNKEL (reference sequence). The CDR3 spells CASSQAVTGEQFF. The CDR3 DNA reads as TGTGCCAGCAGCCAAGCTGTGACAGGTGAGCAGTTCTTC.

This chain uses TRBV12-5 with TRBJ2-1; 9 bases align to TRBD1. This CDR3 comprises 16 residues. Per the germline V gene, CDR1 is LGHNT and CDR2 is FRNRAP. V was clipped by 7 bases and J by 8 bases; unmatched bases: 15. DNA of the CDR3: TGTGCTAGTGCCCCTGCCCCCGGGACAGGGATCGATGAGCAGTTCTTC. This codes for CASAPAPGTGIDEQFF.

The chain uses TRBV7-2 and TRBJ2-3; TRBD2 might be the D (6 bases). The CDR3 sequence is 17 residues long. With 5 bases removed from V and 7 bases from J, the gap between germline ends came to 25 bases. The germline V gene encodes CDR1 SGHTA and CDR2 FQGNSA. The chain's CDR3 is CASSARASATPGNTQYF. The CDR3 DNA reads TGTGCCAGCAGCGCCCGGGCTAGCGCTACCCCAGGGAATACGCAGTATTTT.

The chain is built from TRBV4-3 and TRBJ2-6; D unclear. The CDR3 covers 16 residues. CDR1 is LGHNA and CDR2 is YSLEER in the germline V gene. V lost 0 bases and J 0 bases, leaving 6 bases between the germline ends. This CDR3 reads CASSQDSVSGANVLTF. The CDR3 nucleotides read TGCGCCAGCAGCCAAGATTCGGTCTCTGGGGCCAACGTCCTGACTTTC.

This clone appeared a single time. The genes are TRBV21-1 and TRBJ1-6. TRBV21-1 is marked as a pseudogene. The CDR3 loop spans 16 amino acids. The CDR3 loop is CASSRKEIRANSPLHF. In DNA form, the CDR3 reads TGTGCCAGCAGCAGAAAGGAGATTAGGGCAAATTCACCCCTCCACTTT.

The chain carries TRBV30 and TRBJ2-7; D might be TRBD1 (5 bases). CDR1 and CDR2 from the germline V gene are GTSNPN and SVGIG (reference sequence). Trimming removed 5 bases at V and 3 bases at J, with 11 bases between. This CDR3 has 12 residues. Here the CDR3 DNA reads TGTGCCTGGGGGAAGGGGAACTACGAGCAGTACTTC. It is translated as CAWGKGNYEQYF.

The rearrangement uses TRBV7-9 and TRBJ2-3, with no clear D. V was trimmed by 5 bases and J by 2 bases, leaving 17 bases between them. Germline V gene lookup returns CDR1 SEHNR and CDR2 FQNEAQ (reference sequence). The CDR3 loop spans 16 amino acids. CDR3 nucleotide sequence: TGTGCCAGCAGCCTTACTCCCTCGGAATCCACAGATACGCAGTATTTT. Its translation is CASSLTPSESTDTQYF.

V gene TRBV5-4 combines with J gene TRBJ2-5; D possibly corresponds to TRBD2 (6 bases). The CDR3 consists of 16 residues. Per germline, CDR1 SGHNT and CDR2 YYREEE (reference sequence). V lost 0 bases to trimming and J lost 6 bases, with 18 bases between them. DNA of the CDR3: TGTGCCAGCAGCTTGGGTCGGGGGTGGGGTACGCAGACCCAGTACTTC. Protein: CASSLGRGWGTQTQYF.

The rearrangement links TRBV5-4 to TRBJ2-7, with 7 bases matching TRBD2. Germline V gene data show CDR1 as SGHNT and CDR2 as YYREEE (reference sequence). CDR3 length equals 14 residues. Trimming cost V 4 bases and J 1 base; bases outside gene matches: 5. CDR3 in amino acids: CASSPGLGSYEQYF. The CDR3, as DNA: TGTGCCAGCAGCCCCGGACTAGGTTCCTACGAGCAGTACTTC.

This sequence joins TRBV24-1 and TRBJ1-4; 10 bases match TRBD1. The germline V gene encodes CDR1 KGHDR and CDR2 SFDVKD. V lost 4 bases to trimming and J lost 7 bases; unmatched junction nucleotides: 8. The CDR3 totals 16 residues. The CDR3 is CATSEEDRGLGEKLFF. CDR3 nucleotide sequence: TGTGCCACCAGTGAAGAGGACAGGGGGTTGGGTGAAAAACTGTTTTTT.